This T cell receptor beta chain comes out of a study of regulatory T cells in long-lasting Graves disease. Study-level findings and limits: Only peripheral blood was studied, not thyroid tissue. Newly diagnosed Graves' patients had higher TCR diversity than persistent ones.

The CDR3 runs to 16 residues. Germline lookup yields CDR1 SGHDN and CDR2 FVKESK. Building the TCR beta libraries relied on iRepertoire HTBI primers, and CDR3 regions underwent Arm-PCR. Per the study methods: The samples included around 64 TRBV and under 15 TRBJ segments. In TCRdb, the multiplex PCR reads were re-called with MiXCR into one record per CDR3 protein. TCRdb's processing, not the authors' own work, is the source of the V and J calls. The table records roughly 500,000 distinct CDR3 sequences, about 14% of them present only once. This clonotype was detected a few times. Its target is unknown. Time point denoted: newly diagnosed GD, antithyroid drugs for less than 3 months. PBMC RNA was the source of the TCR library. The patient group derived from an endocrinology department in Xi'an, China. These same data were also listed under a study on T cells in Graves' hyperthyroidism and ophthalmopathy.

This chain uses TRBV14 with TRBJ2-1, with 13 bases matching TRBD2. The J call may be wrong; the DNA end is better matched by TRBJ2-5. The sequenced sample was peripheral blood mononuclear cells (PBMCs), obtained at new diagnosis, from a patient treated with antithyroid drugs. The source is a woman between 45 and 60 years old with Graves disease. The CDR3 protein is CASSHTSGRAGETQYF. DNA for the CDR3: TGTGCCAGCAGCCACACTAGCGGGAGGGCCGGTGAGACCCAGTACTTC.